The rows below give T cell receptor beta chains drawn from one sample of a study of T cells after yellow fever vaccination. TCRdb used MiXCR to reprocess the 5' RACE reads, holding one entry per CDR3 protein. The sample consists of over 25,000 distinct CDR3 sequences, 4.5% to 5.5% of them appearing once. The source material was PBMCs, either bulk or a sorted T-cell subset (CD4+, CD8+, memory, or dextramer-sorted; not recorded which), sampled 15 days after the yellow fever booster vaccination. The receptors stem from a man aged 25-45 years who received the YFV17D yellow fever vaccine. CDR3s include the opening cysteine and the closing phenylalanine or tryptophan. D genes are given only for firm matches. The size of a clone is reported for some rows only, either as once, few or many, or as a class for expanded clones.

TRBD2,TRBJ2-7,many,TRBV6-1,CASSGGTRAYEQYF,TGTGCCAGCAGTGGGGGGACTAGAGCCTACGAGCAGTACTTC
.,TRBJ2-7,many,TRBV29-1,CSVERVRGGEQYF,TGCAGCGTTGAAAGGGTGAGGGGGGGCGAGCAGTACTTC
TRBD2,TRBJ2-7,many,TRBV3-1,CASSLGTSGTYEQYF,TGTGCCAGCAGCTTGGGGACTAGCGGAACCTACGAGCAGTACTTC
.,TRBJ2-7,many,TRBV25-1,CASSEGDYEQYF,TGTGCCAGCAGTGAAGGGGATTACGAGCAGTACTTC
.,TRBJ2-3,many,TRBV5-4,CASSRLGPIRVDTQYF,TGTGCCAGCAGCAGACTAGGGCCAATAAGGGTGGATACGCAGTATTTT
.,TRBJ2-7,many,TRBV30,CAWSSRWERPYEQYF,TGTGCCTGGAGTTCCCGTTGGGAACGTCCCTACGAGCAGTACTTC
TRBD2,TRBJ2-1,many,TRBV11-2,CASSPGLAGGPYNEQFF,TGTGCCAGCAGCCCGGGACTAGCGGGAGGACCCTACAATGAGCAGTTCTTC
.,TRBJ2-7,many,TRBV7-2,CASSLVRGSSYEQYF,TGTGCCAGCAGCTTAGTGAGGGGGAGCTCCTACGAGCAGTACTTC
.,TRBJ2-5,many,TRBV24-1,CATSDLRGTQYF,TGTGCCACCAGTGATCTCCGTGGGACCCAGTACTTC
.,TRBJ2-3,many,TRBV30,CAWSLGEVDTQYF,TGTGCCTGGAGTCTGGGGGAAGTTGATACGCAGTATTTT
.,TRBJ2-5,many,TRBV5-5,CASSQGQGATQYF,TGTGCCAGCAGCCAGGGGCAGGGTGCGACCCAGTACTTC
TRBD2,TRBJ2-1,many,TRBV20-1,CSARDSLAGNEQFF,TGCAGTGCTAGAGACAGCCTAGCGGGCAATGAGCAGTTCTTC
.,TRBJ1-1,many,TRBV10-3,CAISETVNTEAFF,TGTGCCATCAGCGAAACGGTGAACACTGAAGCTTTCTTT
.,TRBJ1-5,many,TRBV20-1,CSARVSPIRDQPQHF,TGCAGTGCTAGAGTTTCTCCAATCAGGGATCAGCCCCAGCATTTT
.,TRBJ2-1,.,TRBV5-3,CAISLALGDNEQFF,TGTGCCATAAGCCTCGCGCTAGGTGACAATGAGCAGTTCTTC
.,TRBJ2-5,many,TRBV10-3,CAISESQETQYF,TGTGCCATCAGTGAGTCCCAAGAGACCCAGTACTTC
.,TRBJ1-6,many,TRBV27,CASSPRSSSYNSPLHF,TGTGCCAGCAGTCCGAGATCTAGCTCCTATAATTCACCCCTCCACTTT
.,TRBJ2-3,.,TRBV30,CASARTGRGTDTQYF,TGTGCCTCGGCCCGGACGGGGAGAGGAACAGATACGCAGTATTTT
.,TRBJ2-1,many,TRBV5-1,CASSNEPSASYNEQFF,TGCGCCAGCAGCAATGAGCCCAGCGCCTCCTACAATGAGCAGTTCTTC
.,TRBJ1-5,.,TRBV20-1,CSASAAVDQPQHF,TGCAGTGCTAGTGCGGCAGTGGATCAGCCCCAGCATTTT
TRBD1,TRBJ2-7,medium-sized,TRBV25-1,CASSDKAGTGIYEQYF,TGTGCCAGCAGTGATAAGGCCGGGACAGGGATCTACGAGCAGTACTTC